This is a list of T cell receptor beta chains from one sample in a study of response to subunit inactivated influenza vaccine. A single record per CDR3 protein comes from TCRdb applying MiXCR to the RT-PCR reads. This sample has hundreds of thousands of distinct CDR3 sequences; 15% to 18% occur once, and the top ten carry around 10%. The source was PBMCs from blood, collected about 11 days after vaccination. The receptors here all came from a man between 45 and 60 years old who received an inactivated influenza vaccine. Each CDR3 is given with its conserved first and last residue. The D gene is left open where the match is weak. Size is stated for part of the rows, as once, few or many counts, or as a class when the clone is expanded.

cdr3_length	j_call	v_call	clone_size	d_call	cdr3_nt	cdr3_aa
17	TRBJ2-3	TRBV4-2	NA	TRBD2	TGTGCCAGCAGCCACTTTCTAGCGGGGGGGCCGCAAGATACGCAGTATTTT	CASSHFLAGGPQDTQYF
14	TRBJ2-1	TRBV7-2	NA	NA	TGTGCCAGCAGCTCTATAACAGGTGATAATGAGCAGTTCTTC	CASSSITGDNEQFF
15	TRBJ2-7	TRBV7-6	NA	TRBD2	TGTGCCAGCAGCCCAGGACTAGCGCAATACTACGAGCAGTACTTC	CASSPGLAQYYEQYF
17	TRBJ2-5	TRBV7-8	few	TRBD2	TGTGCCAGCAGCTTACAACCACTAGCGGGTGAGGGAGAGACCCAGTACTTC	CASSLQPLAGEGETQYF
16	TRBJ2-7	TRBV19	NA	TRBD2	TGTGCCAGTAGTATGATTCCTAGCGGGGGAACCTACGAGCAGTACTTC	CASSMIPSGGTYEQYF
15	TRBJ1-1	TRBV6-1	NA	TRBD1	TGTGCCAGCAGTGAACGGACAGGCCAAGGCACTGAAGCTTTCTTT	CASSERTGQGTEAFF
16	TRBJ2-2	TRBV20-1	few	NA	TGCAGTGCTAGAGATTCGCGACAGGGAGGTGCCGGGGAGCTGTTTTTT	CSARDSRQGGAGELFF
11	TRBJ2-7	TRBV3-1	few	NA	TGTGCCAGCAGCCAAGAGGTCGAGCAGTACTTC	CASSQEVEQYF
14	TRBJ1-1	TRBV20-1	NA	NA	TGCAGTGCTAGAGAAGGAGGACCGAACACTGAAGCTTTCTTT	CSAREGGPNTEAFF
14	TRBJ1-6	TRBV5-1	NA	NA	TGCGCCAGCAGCTTGCCCAGGGCTGATTCACCCCTCCACTTT	CASSLPRADSPLHF
15	TRBJ2-1	TRBV28	few	TRBD1	TGTGCCAGCAGTTCCAGGGGGAGCCCTAGAAATGAGCAGTTCTTC	CASSSRGSPRNEQFF
17	TRBJ2-4	TRBV5-1	NA	NA	TGCGCCAGCAGCTTTGACAGGGACTCAGCTACCAAAAACATTCAGTACTTC	CASSFDRDSATKNIQYF
16	TRBJ2-3	TRBV4-2	few	TRBD2	TGTGCCAGCAGCCAAGGGACTAGCGGGGGTTCTGATACGCAGTATTTT	CASSQGTSGGSDTQYF
16	TRBJ1-5	TRBV20-1	few	TRBD1	TGCAGTGCTAGAGACCTCCGGGGACAGGCTCATCAGCCCCAGCATTTT	CSARDLRGQAHQPQHF
15	TRBJ2-5	TRBV12-3/TRBV12-4	few	NA	TGTGCCAGCAGTTTTGCGGACACCCGAGGGGAGACCCAGTACTTC	CASSFADTRGETQYF
14	TRBJ2-7	TRBV10-3	few	NA	TGTGCCATCAGTGAGTCGGAGGGTCCGGACGAGCAGTACTTC	CAISESEGPDEQYF
13	TRBJ2-7	TRBV4-1	NA	NA	TGCGCCAGCAGCCGAGAGGGAGTCTACGAGCAGTACTTC	CASSREGVYEQYF
16	TRBJ1-2	TRBV4-2	few	NA	TGTGCCAGCAGCCAACGGCGACAGGCGGTTATCTATGGCTACACCTTC	CASSQRRQAVIYGYTF
12	TRBJ2-3	TRBV29-1	NA	NA	TGCAGCGTGCCCTTTAGCACAGATACGCAGTATTTT	CSVPFSTDTQYF
16	TRBJ2-3	TRBV7-2	NA	TRBD2	TGTGCCAGCAGACTCGGTGCGGCTAGCGGGGCCAATACGCAGTATTTT	CASRLGAASGANTQYF
13	TRBJ1-3	TRBV7-9	few	NA	TGTGCCAGCAGCTTATCAACTGGAAACACCATATATTTT	CASSLSTGNTIYF
16	TRBJ1-5	TRBV27	few	NA	TGTGCCAGCAGTTTATCGGCGGGTTATAGCAATCAGCCCCAGCATTTT	CASSLSAGYSNQPQHF
16	TRBJ2-1	TRBV14	few	NA	TGTGCCAGCAGCCCAGTGTGGCGGAGCTCCTACAATGAGCAGTTCTTC	CASSPVWRSSYNEQFF
15	TRBJ2-5	TRBV15	NA	NA	TGTGCCACCAGCAGAGATTCGGGCATCCAAGAGACCCAGTACTTC	CATSRDSGIQETQYF
13	TRBJ1-2	TRBV20-1	many	NA	TGCAGTGCTAGTAGTACTACGAACTATGGCTACACCTTC	CSASSTTNYGYTF
13	TRBJ2-1	TRBV20-1	few	NA	TGCAGTGCTAGTGGTAACTACTACAATGAGCAGTTCTTC	CSASGNYYNEQFF
14	TRBJ2-3	TRBV9	many	NA	TGTGCCAGCAGCGGTCGGGACGGCCCAGATACGCAGTATTTT	CASSGRDGPDTQYF
15	TRBJ2-3	TRBV10-3	NA	TRBD2	TGTGCCATCAGGATGACTAGCGGGTACACAGATACGCAGTATTTT	CAIRMTSGYTDTQYF
17	TRBJ2-1	TRBV14	few	TRBD2	TGTGCCACCCAACCCGGGACTAGCGCGAACTCCTACAATGAGCAGTTCTTC	CATQPGTSANSYNEQFF
12	TRBJ2-5	TRBV20-1	few	NA	TGCAGTGCCCGAAGCCGCAGGGAGACCCAGTACTTC	CSARSRRETQYF
16	TRBJ2-6	TRBV5-1	NA	TRBD1	TGCGCCAGCAGCTGGTTAGGGGGCGCTGGGGCCAACGTCCTGACTTTC	CASSWLGGAGANVLTF
15	TRBJ2-3	TRBV20-1	NA	TRBD2	TGCAGTGCCGTGGGATTGGGGCGGGGGATAGATACGCAGTATTTT	CSAVGLGRGIDTQYF
13	TRBJ2-7	TRBV6-2/TRBV6-3	few	NA	TGTGCCAGCACCCTACCGGGGTCGTACGAGCAGTACTTC	CASTLPGSYEQYF
14	TRBJ1-1	TRBV6-1	few	NA	TGTGCCAGCAGAGCACCCGGGAGCGGAACTGAAGCTTTCTTT	CASRAPGSGTEAFF
14	TRBJ2-7	TRBV5-1	NA	NA	TGCGCCAGCAGCTTGGACAGCTACTCCTACGAGCAGTACTTC	CASSLDSYSYEQYF
14	TRBJ2-2	TRBV6-2/TRBV6-3	few	NA	TGTGCCAGCAGGCAGGGGATGGACACCGGGGAGCTGTTTTTT	CASRQGMDTGELFF
12	TRBJ2-4	TRBV29-1	NA	NA	TGCAGCGCGGACGAAGGGTTGAACATTCAGTACTTC	CSADEGLNIQYF
15	TRBJ1-1	TRBV7-2	few	TRBD1	TGTGCCAGCAGCAGGGACAGTGCCGTCCTCTCTGAAGCTTTCTTT	CASSRDSAVLSEAFF
16	TRBJ1-1	TRBV20-1	few	TRBD1	TGCAGTGCTAGAGATGGGACAGGCGTAAGGAACACTGAAGCTTTCTTT	CSARDGTGVRNTEAFF
16	TRBJ2-5	TRBV7-2	NA	NA	TGTGCCAGCAGCTTAGCGAACGGGATATACCAAGAGACCCAGTACTTC	CASSLANGIYQETQYF
17	TRBJ1-6	TRBV7-2	NA	TRBD1	TGTGCCAGCAGCTTATCATGGACAGGGGTGGTTGGATCACCCCTCCACTTT	CASSLSWTGVVGSPLHF
14	TRBJ2-1	TRBV9	NA	NA	TGTGCCAGCAGCGTAGAGCTTCGATACAATGAGCAGTTCTTC	CASSVELRYNEQFF
14	TRBJ2-3	TRBV20-1	few	TRBD2	TGCAGTGCTAGTAAGCGGGACCGCACAGATACGCAGTATTTT	CSASKRDRTDTQYF
15	TRBJ2-7	TRBV20-1	many	TRBD2	TGCAGTGCTAGAGATGGAGCGGGGAACGTCTACGAGCAGTACTTC	CSARDGAGNVYEQYF
14	TRBJ2-5	TRBV19	NA	TRBD2	TGTGCCAGTAGTATGACTAGCGGGATGGAGACCCAGTACTTC	CASSMTSGMETQYF
14	TRBJ2-1	TRBV12-3/TRBV12-4	NA	NA	TGTGCCAGCAGTTTAGTACAGGGTAACAATGAGCAGTTCTTC	CASSLVQGNNEQFF
13	TRBJ1-4	TRBV5-1	once	NA	TGCGCCAGCAGCTTCGGGGCTAATGAAAAACTGTTTTTT	CASSFGANEKLFF
14	TRBJ1-4	TRBV3-1	NA	NA	TGTGCCAGCAGCCAAGATATTCGGGAGGAAAAACTGTTTTTT	CASSQDIREEKLFF
17	TRBJ1-5	TRBV15	NA	NA	TGTGCCACCAGCAGAGAGGTGCAACGAGGTGGCAATCAGCCCCAGCATTTT	CATSREVQRGGNQPQHF